This T cell receptor beta chain was recorded in a study of T cell changes during pregnancy in multiple sclerosis. Here immunoSEQ multiplex PCR was the method, and the copy in TCRdb shows in-frame clones only, minus some. The sample holds 65,000 to 85,000 clones, about 92% seen once. Germline CDR1 is SGHAT and CDR2 is FQDESV (reference sequence). V was cut by 5 bases and J by 1 base, with 11 bases left in between. The CDR3 is 14 amino acids. The clonotype comes from a female donor with multiple sclerosis, enrolled in a pregnancy study. Sequenced here: CD4+ T cells from peripheral blood mononuclear cells, sampled before pregnancy. The V call is TRBV11-1, the J call TRBJ1-1; D remains ambiguous. The CDR3, as DNA: TGTGCCAGCAGCCCTCGGGTAGGGAACACTGAAGCTTTCTTT. It codes for CASSPRVGNTEAFF. Full variable domain (rest looked up from reference TRBV11-1 and TRBJ1-1): EAEVAQSPRYKITEKSQAVAFWCDPISGHATLYWYRQILGQGPELLVQFQDESVVDDSQLPKDRFSAERLKGVDSTLKIQPAELGDSAMYLCASSPRVGNTEAFFGQGTRLTVV.